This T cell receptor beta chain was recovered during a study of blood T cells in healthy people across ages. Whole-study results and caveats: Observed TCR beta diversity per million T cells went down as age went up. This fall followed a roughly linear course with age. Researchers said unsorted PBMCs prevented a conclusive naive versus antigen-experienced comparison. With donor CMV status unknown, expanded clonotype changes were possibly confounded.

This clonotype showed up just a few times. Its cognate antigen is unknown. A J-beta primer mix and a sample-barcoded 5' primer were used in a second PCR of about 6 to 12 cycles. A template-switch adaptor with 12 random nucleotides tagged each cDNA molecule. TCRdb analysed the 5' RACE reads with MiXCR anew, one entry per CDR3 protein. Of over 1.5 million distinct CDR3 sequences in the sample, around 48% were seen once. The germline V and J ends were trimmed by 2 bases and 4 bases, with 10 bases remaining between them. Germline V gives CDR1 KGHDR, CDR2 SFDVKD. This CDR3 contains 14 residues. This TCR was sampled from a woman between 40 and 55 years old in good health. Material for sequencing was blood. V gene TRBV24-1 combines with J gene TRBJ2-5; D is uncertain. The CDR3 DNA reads TGTGCCACCAGTGATTCAGCATCAATAGAGACCCAGTACTTC. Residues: CATSDSASIETQYF.